Given below is one T cell receptor beta chain in context. Its antigen is unknown. No base quality values were provided; no much bigger clone lies one nucleotide off. The CDR3 contains 15 residues, cysteine and phenylalanine counted. The kept DNA is CDR3 alone, 45 bases in frame from the first base. According to the germline V gene, CDR1 reads LGHNA and CDR2 reads YSLEER. The junction shows trimming of 1 base on V and 4 bases on J, plus 13 bases between the germline ends. The data stem from a study of T cell repertoires in cytomegalovirus infection (dated by TCRdb to 2018 to 2020). Context from the whole study: Peptide stimulations targeted recently identified HLA-C-restricted CMV epitopes, whose presentation resists viral immunomodulation, together with well-studied HLA-B-restricted epitopes. Donor HLA type was relevant to the analysis, as public TCR beta signatures indicated carriage of CMV infection together with the matching HLA type.

Sequencing took place on an Illumina HiSeq 1500. Starting from the raw public reads, TCRdb applied fastp trimming at Q25, assembled clones with MiXCR and retained in-frame beta chains. Records with the same CDR3 protein are collapsed into one entry carrying the most frequent genes and DNA. A total of fewer than 1,000,000 distinct CDR3 sequences appear in this sample, approximately 31% of them only once. The ten largest clonotypes hold about 14% of the sample. This sample's treatment or condition label indicates: in vitro stimulation with specific CMV peptide epitopes to enrich CMV-specific T cells. Beyond this particular receptor, the publication reports: The ex vivo response was dominated by HLA-C-restricted CMV-specific TCR beta clonotypes, which also provided the single most frequent clonotype in two of eight donors. Cumulative frequency of public TCR beta family members discriminated carriers of CMV infection plus the relevant HLA type in this cohort and an independent approximately 370-donor cohort.

The TCR originated in a human donor in good health (CMV status not recorded). Some clones in this sample may be carry-over from other donors' samples. The receptor chain draws on TRBV4-3 and TRBJ1-2; matching of 5 bases hints at TRBD1 as the D gene. The input for sequencing was cultured CD8+ T cells from PBMCs, taken from culture after CMV antigen stimulation. The CDR3 loop reads CASSQGEGFSYGYTF. In nucleotide form, the sequence is TGCGCCAGCAGCCAAGGAGAGGGGTTTAGCTATGGCTACACCTTC.